The source of this T cell receptor beta chain is a study of T cells in Graves' hyperthyroidism and ophthalmopathy. Notes on the study in general: Ophthalmopathy got predicted by the model a median roughly 6.4 months before its onset.

Trimming removed 10 bases from V and 2 bases from J, with 18 bases in between. This CDR3 is 15 amino acids long. Germline values: CDR1 MDHEN, CDR2 SYDVKM. This clonotype has ten or more counts. Its antigen is still unknown. Ophthalmopathy patients all had a Clinical Activity Score of at least 3, a NOSPECS grade of at least 4 and disease under 3 months old. The study based diagnoses on clinical symptoms, serum thyroxine and TRAb, thyroid ultrasound and orbital computed tomography. Source material for PBMCs was more than 7.5 ml fresh peripheral blood. What was amplified from RNA transcripts were TCR beta CDR3 regions. During a first-round RT-PCR of the TCR CDR3, the HTBI primer set was used. TCRdb passed the multiplex PCR reads through MiXCR, listing each CDR3 protein once. This table has 550,000 to 600,000 distinct CDR3 sequences, 13% to 15% appearing once.

The clonotype originates from a young woman with Graves' ophthalmopathy. The sample taken for sequencing was blood. The rearrangement links TRBV28 to TRBJ2-1; TRBD2 is a possible D gene (6 bases). The chain's CDR3 is CATASTSPPYNEQFF. The CDR3 DNA is TGTGCCACCGCTTCAACTAGCCCTCCCTACAATGAGCAGTTCTTC.